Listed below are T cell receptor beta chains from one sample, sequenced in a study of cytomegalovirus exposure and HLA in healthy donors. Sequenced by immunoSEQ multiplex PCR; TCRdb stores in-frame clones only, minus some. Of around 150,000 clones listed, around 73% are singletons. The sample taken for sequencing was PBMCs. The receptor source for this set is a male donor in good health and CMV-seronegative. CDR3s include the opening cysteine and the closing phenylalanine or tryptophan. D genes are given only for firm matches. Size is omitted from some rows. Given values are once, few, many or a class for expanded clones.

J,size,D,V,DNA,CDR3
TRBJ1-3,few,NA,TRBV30,TGTGCCTGGAGTGGAAAAGGCCCTAGCTCTGGAAACACCATATATTTT,CAWSGKGPSSGNTIYF
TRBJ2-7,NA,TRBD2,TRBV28,TGTGCCAGCAGTACGTCCGGGACTAGCGTCTACGAGCAGTACTTC,CASSTSGTSVYEQYF
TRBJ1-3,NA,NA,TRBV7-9,TGTGCCAGCAGCCCCCGGGGTAACTCTGGAAACACCATATATTTT,CASSPRGNSGNTIYF
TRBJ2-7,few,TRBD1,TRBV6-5,TGTGCCAGCAGTTACAAAGGGACAGGGGTCTACGAGCAGTACTTC,CASSYKGTGVYEQYF
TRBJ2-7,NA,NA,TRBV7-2,TGTGCCAGCAGCTTAGCGCTCAGCAGGGACTACGAGCAGTACTTC,CASSLALSRDYEQYF
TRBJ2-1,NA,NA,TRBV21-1,TGTGCCAGCAGCGCACAGGGACTAGCGGGGGGAGAGAAGCAGAAAAATGAGCAGTTCTTC,CASSAQGLAGGEKQKNEQFF
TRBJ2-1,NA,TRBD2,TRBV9,TGTGCCAGCAGCCCGCACGGAGCGGGAGTTCAAGGTGAGCAGCTCTTC,CASSPHGAGVQGEQLF
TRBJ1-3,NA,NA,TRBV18,TGTGCCAGCTCACCGGCTGGCGCTAGTGGAAACACCATATATTTT,CASSPAGASGNTIYF
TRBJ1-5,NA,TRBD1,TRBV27,TGTGCCAGCAGTTTGGACAGGTACGATCAGCCCCAGCATTTT,CASSLDRYDQPQHF
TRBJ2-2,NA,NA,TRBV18,TGTGCCAGCTCCCCCCTCCGTGACACCGGGGAGCTGTTTTTT,CASSPLRDTGELFF
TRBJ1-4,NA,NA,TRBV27,TGTGCCAGCAGTTTTCGGGGAGGGTCTGCAACTAATGAAAAACTGTTTTTT,CASSFRGGSATNEKLFF
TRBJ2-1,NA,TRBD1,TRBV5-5,TGTGCCAGCAGCCGGGACAGGGGGACTAACAATGAGCAGTTCTTC,CASSRDRGTNNEQFF
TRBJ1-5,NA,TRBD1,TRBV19,TGTGCCAGTAGGGGAAGGGGGCCTAATCAGCCCCAGCATTTT,CASRGRGPNQPQHF
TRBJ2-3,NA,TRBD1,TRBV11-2,TGTGCCAGCAGCTTAGGGGACAGGGATTCAGATACGCAGTATTTT,CASSLGDRDSDTQYF
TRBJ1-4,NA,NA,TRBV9,TGTGCCAGCAGCGTAGCCCCTTTTCGGGGTGCAACTAATGAAAAACTGTTTTTT,CASSVAPFRGATNEKLFF
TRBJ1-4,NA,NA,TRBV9,TGTGCCAGCAGCGACCCGAGCGCCGGGGAAAAACTGTTTTTT,CASSDPSAGEKLFF
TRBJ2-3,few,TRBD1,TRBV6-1,TGTGCCAGCAGTGTAGGGGGCAGTACGCAGTATTTT,CASSVGGSTQYF
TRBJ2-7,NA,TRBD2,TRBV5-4,TGTGCCAGCAGCTTGGCCATGACTAGCTTAATCACCTACGAGCAGTACTTC,CASSLAMTSLITYEQYF
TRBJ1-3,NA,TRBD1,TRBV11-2,TGTGCCAGCAGCTGGACGACAGGGACGGATGGAAACACCATATATTTT,CASSWTTGTDGNTIYF
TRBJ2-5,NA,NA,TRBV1,TGCACCAGCAGCCAAGGTCATAAGCGGGGAACCCAAGAGACCCAGTACTTC,CTSSQGHKRGTQETQYF
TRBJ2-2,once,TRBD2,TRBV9,TGTGCCAGCAGCGTAGCCGGGGGGTCAAACACCGGGGAGCTGTTTTTT,CASSVAGGSNTGELFF
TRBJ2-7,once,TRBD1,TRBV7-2,TGTGCCAGCGGCAATACAGGGGTTGACGAGCAGTACTTC,CASGNTGVDEQYF